Listed below are T cell receptor beta chains from one sample, sequenced in a study of cytomegalovirus exposure and HLA in healthy donors. The protocol was immunoSEQ multiplex PCR, while the TCRdb copy is restricted to in-frame clones and leaves out a portion. Among about 160,000 clones listed, 80% to 90% were seen once. Material: PBMCs. These TCRs come from a woman in her twenties or thirties in good health and CMV-seropositive. Both conserved end residues are part of each CDR3. Fields, in order: V gene, D gene, clone size, J gene, CDR3 DNA, CDR3 protein. The D gene is left open where the match is weak. Rows give clone size only sometimes, using once, few, many, or a class for an expanded clone.

TRBV7-6	.	.	TRBJ1-2	TGTGCCAGCAGCGGCCGGCAGGGGAGCGGTGGCTATGGCTACACCTTC	CASSGRQGSGGYGYTF
TRBV10-3	.	.	TRBJ2-2	TGTGCCATCAGTGATCGGGGAATCGGGGAGCTGTTTTTT	CAISDRGIGELFF
TRBV9	TRBD1	.	TRBJ2-5	TGTGCCAGCAGCCCAGGGGAGACAGGGGGAGAGACCCAGTACTTC	CASSPGETGGETQYF
TRBV7-9	.	.	TRBJ1-2	TGTGCCAGCAGCCATGTGGGAGGTTACGGCTACACCTTC	CASSHVGGYGYTF
TRBV30	.	.	TRBJ1-3	TGTGCCTGGAGGGGACTAGGTGGAAGCTCTGGAAACACCATATATTTT	CAWRGLGGSSGNTIYF
TRBV5-6	.	few	TRBJ1-2	TGTGCCAGCAGCTTCCGCCGGATGGGGGCGGGTGGCTACACCTTC	CASSFRRMGAGGYTF
TRBV11-2	.	.	TRBJ1-1	TGTGCCAGCAGCTTAATGGCAGGGTTTGTCACTGAAGCTTTCTTT	CASSLMAGFVTEAFF
TRBV9	.	once	TRBJ2-7	TGTGCCAGCAGCGCCGGGGGGCTAGCGTACTCCTACGAGCAGTACTTC	CASSAGGLAYSYEQYF
TRBV7-2	.	.	TRBJ1-1	TGTGCCAGCAGCCGGGGGGGGGCGGCGATAGGGACTGAAGCTTTCTTT	CASSRGGAAIGTEAFF
TRBV6-5	.	.	TRBJ1-2	TGTGCCAGCAGTTACGGGGGGTTTGACTATGGCTACACCTTC	CASSYGGFDYGYTF
TRBV6-6	TRBD1	.	TRBJ1-2	TGTGCCAGCAGGCGGACAGGGTATAATGGCTACACCTTC	CASRRTGYNGYTF
TRBV5-6	TRBD2	.	TRBJ2-5	TGTGCCAGCAGCTCTAGCGGGGGGGCGGAGACCCAGTACTTC	CASSSSGGAETQYF
TRBV7-2	.	.	TRBJ2-1	TGTGCCAGCAGCTTATATCACAATGAGCAGTTCTTC	CASSLYHNEQFF
TRBV9	.	.	TRBJ1-6	TGTGCCAGCAGCGTAGATCGGACAAGCTCCTATAATTCACCCCTCCACTTT	CASSVDRTSSYNSPLHF
TRBV7-6	.	.	TRBJ2-3	TGTGCCAGCAGCCGCGGGACTTGGGTTCAAGATACGCAGTATTTT	CASSRGTWVQDTQYF
TRBV7-3	TRBD2	.	TRBJ2-1	TGTGCCAGCAGTCGGACTAGCGGGGGGGTTAGCTCCTACAATGAGCAGTTCTTC	CASSRTSGGVSSYNEQFF
TRBV11-3	.	.	TRBJ1-1	TGTGCCAGCAGCTTAATCATGAACACTGAAGCTTTCTTT	CASSLIMNTEAFF
TRBV5-1	TRBD1	.	TRBJ2-5	TGCGCCAGCAGTGTCGGGACAGCCCAAGAGACCCAGTACTTC	CASSVGTAQETQYF
TRBV19	.	.	TRBJ2-7	TGTGCCAGTAGTTCGGACAGATACGAGCAGTACTTC	CASSSDRYEQYF
TRBV18	TRBD2	.	TRBJ2-7	TGTGCCAGCTCACCGGGGGTAGGGACTAGCTACGAGCAGTACTTC	CASSPGVGTSYEQYF
TRBV7-9	.	.	TRBJ1-6	TGTTCCAGCAGCTCCGGACAGAGCTCCTATAATTCACCCCTCCACTTT	CSSSSGQSSYNSPLHF
TRBV14	.	.	TRBJ1-2	TGTGCCAGCAGCCAATGGACAAGCTACACCTTC	CASSQWTSYTF
TRBV27	.	.	TRBJ1-3	TGTGCCAGCAGTTCTCTACAGGCACCCGGAAACACCATATATTTT	CASSSLQAPGNTIYF
TRBV7-2	.	.	TRBJ2-1	TGTGCCAGCAGCTTAGCCAGGAGGAGCTCCTACAATGAGCAGTTCTTC	CASSLARRSSYNEQFF
TRBV5-6	.	.	TRBJ1-3	TGTGCCAGCAGCTTGGAATATTCTGGAAACACCATATATTTT	CASSLEYSGNTIYF
TRBV6-5	.	.	TRBJ1-2	TGTGCCAGCAGCCCCAGTCTAGTAGCTAACTATGGCTACACCTTC	CASSPSLVANYGYTF
TRBV2	TRBD1	few	TRBJ1-2	TGTGCCAGCAGGAGACTAGGGACAGCGCATGGCTACACCTTC	CASRRLGTAHGYTF
TRBV4-1	.	.	TRBJ1-1	TGCGCCAGCAGCCAAGGTAGGGGGTTGATCACTGAAGCTTTCTTT	CASSQGRGLITEAFF
TRBV5-4	TRBD1	.	TRBJ1-2	TGTGCCAGCAGGAAGGGACAGGACAACTATGGCTACACCTTC	CASRKGQDNYGYTF
TRBV28	.	.	TRBJ2-5	TGTGCCAGCACCTTTGCGGGGGCCCAGTACCAAGAGACCCAGTACTTC	CASTFAGAQYQETQYF
TRBV27	.	.	TRBJ1-2	TGTGCCAGCAGTTTGGTACAGGGCACCCATGGCTACACCTTC	CASSLVQGTHGYTF
TRBV6-4	TRBD2	.	TRBJ2-3	TGTGCCAGCAGTGAGGGACTAGCTAGCACAGATACGCAGTATTTT	CASSEGLASTDTQYF
TRBV6-5	TRBD2	.	TRBJ2-3	TGTGCCAGCAGTCCTTACGGGGGGGTCAAAGGTACGCAGTATTTT	CASSPYGGVKGTQYF
TRBV4-2	.	.	TRBJ2-7	TGTGCCAGCAGCCAGGGCAGAGACAGCTACGAGCAGTACTTC	CASSQGRDSYEQYF
TRBV7-2	.	.	TRBJ2-2	TGTGCCAGCAGCTTATTAGTTGCCACCGGGGAGCTGTTTTTT	CASSLLVATGELFF
TRBV7-2	.	.	TRBJ1-5	TGTGCCAGCAGCTTAGGGGGGGGGACGGAACATTATAGCAATCAGCCCCAGCATTTT	CASSLGGGTEHYSNQPQHF
TRBV5-6	.	.	TRBJ2-3	TGTGCCAGCAGCTTGGAATTGGGCGGGGCGGGCACAGATACGCAGTATTTT	CASSLELGGAGTDTQYF
TRBV5-8	.	once	TRBJ1-4	TGTGCCAGCAGCTTTTTCAATTACAGAGCTGGGGAAAAACTGTTTTTT	CASSFFNYRAGEKLFF
TRBV28	TRBD1	.	TRBJ2-7	TGTGCCAGCAGTCCGGACAGGGGTCCCTACGAGCAGTACTTC	CASSPDRGPYEQYF
TRBV6-1	.	.	TRBJ2-7	TGTGCCAGCAGTGAAGGGGGGGGCCCCTACGAGCAGTACTTC	CASSEGGGPYEQYF
TRBV4-1	.	.	TRBJ1-4	TGCGCCAGCAGCCAAGCAATAAACAGGCCGAACCTTTTT	CASSQAINRPNLF
TRBV7-9	.	.	TRBJ1-1	TGTTCCAGCAGCTTAGGGGTCGGCGGGAACACTGAAGCTTTCTTT	CSSSLGVGGNTEAFF
TRBV9	.	.	TRBJ1-1	TGTGCCAGCAGCGGCGGGGGGGGGATGAACACTGAAGCTTTCTTT	CASSGGGGMNTEAFF
TRBV6-1	.	.	TRBJ1-2	TGTGCCAGCAGACCACGGACAGCCTCACTGGGCTACACCTTC	CASRPRTASLGYTF
TRBV5-1	TRBD1	.	TRBJ1-6	TGCGCCAGCAGCTTGGCCCCCACAGGGGGGGGTTCACCCCTCCACTTT	CASSLAPTGGGSPLHF
TRBV20-1	.	few	TRBJ2-7	TGCAGTGCGGCGAGGGCCTACGAGCAGTACTTC	CSAARAYEQYF
TRBV19	.	once	TRBJ1-2	TGTGCCAGTAGTATCGGGGACTATGGCTACACCTTC	CASSIGDYGYTF
TRBV28	TRBD1	.	TRBJ1-2	TGTGCCAGCAGTCTTTATCCGGGACAGGGCGTCGGCTACACCTTC	CASSLYPGQGVGYTF
TRBV10-3	.	.	TRBJ1-5	TGTGCCATCAGTGAGGGACCCAGGGGAAGTAATCAGCCCCAGCATTTT	CAISEGPRGSNQPQHF
TRBV6-1	TRBD1	.	TRBJ2-7	TGTGCCAGCAGGGGGACAGGGGGCTTGGTCCACGAGCAGTACTTC	CASRGTGGLVHEQYF
TRBV5-6	TRBD1	.	TRBJ1-2	TGTGCCAGCAGCTTGGGGGACAGGGTTGGCTACACCTTC	CASSLGDRVGYTF
TRBV14	TRBD2	.	TRBJ2-4	TGTGCCAGCAGCCAACCTGGGGGGGGAATTCAGTACTTC	CASSQPGGGIQYF
TRBV18	TRBD1	few	TRBJ2-1	TGTGCCAGCTCGCGGACAGGGGATGAGCAGTTCTTC	CASSRTGDEQFF
TRBV18	TRBD1	once	TRBJ1-2	TGTGCCAGCTCACCACCTCCAGGGGGCCCTGGCTACACCTTC	CASSPPPGGPGYTF
TRBV2	TRBD2	once	TRBJ2-2	TGTGCCAGCAGCCGCGAAGGACTAGCGGGGGAGAACACCGGGGAGCTGTTTTTT	CASSREGLAGENTGELFF
TRBV5-1	TRBD1	.	TRBJ2-5	TGCGCCAGCAGCTTGGACCCACAGGGGCTGGGGGAGACCCAGTACTTC	CASSLDPQGLGETQYF
TRBV13	.	.	TRBJ1-4	TGTGCCAGCAGCTGGAGGGGTAATGAAAAACTGTTTTTT	CASSWRGNEKLFF